Below, 29 T cell receptor beta chains from the same sample are listed, as sequenced in a study of human T cells and chemical hapten exposure (dated by TCRdb to the early 2020s). The time point label, read with the paper, signifies: patch test 1, 2 weeks after DPC sensitization. The treatment or condition label, read with the paper, signifies: therapeutic diphenylcyclopropenone sensitization with weekly scalp DPC. The library was made by RACE. Sequencing took place on a NextSeq 500. Starting from the raw public reads, TCRdb applied fastp trimming at Q25, assembled clones with MiXCR and retained in-frame beta chains. Rows matching on CDR3 protein sequence are summarized as one entry with the most common DNA and genes. This sample lists 55,000 to 85,000 distinct CDR3 sequences; about 9.1% were detected once. About 3.1% of the sample rests with the top ten. The sample in question was whole blood, obtained in connection with sensitization to the hapten diphenylcyclopropenone (DPC). The receptors were sampled from a woman aged 40 to 50 with alopecia areata. Some clones in this sample may be carry-over from other donors' samples.

This clonotype was observed a handful of times. The gene calls are TRBV18 and TRBJ2-7; TRBD1 or TRBD2 may be the D gene (5 bases each). Germline loops: CDR1 KGHSH, CDR2 LQKENI. V lost 8 bases, J lost 2 bases, and 13 bases lay in between. The CDR3 is 13 amino acids. The CDR3 DNA reads as TGTGCCAGCATAAGGGACGGTGCCTACGAGCAGTACTTC. Its translation: CASIRDGAYEQYF.

The genes are TRBV28 and TRBJ1-1; 9 positions agree with TRBD1. Germline CDR1 reads MDHEN; CDR2 reads SYDVKM. V shed 6 bases and J 4 bases; nucleotides not matched to a gene: 9. The CDR3 consists of 15 residues. CDR3 in amino acids: CASRTGQGWSTEAFF. The DNA for the CDR3 is TGTGCCAGCAGAACGGGACAGGGCTGGTCCACTGAAGCTTTCTTT.

This clonotype has ten or more counts. V and J are TRBV4-2 and TRBJ1-4; D perhaps matches TRBD1 (5 bases). The germline V gene encodes CDR1 LGHNA and CDR2 YNFKEQ. The CDR3 runs to 15 residues. Trimming shortened V by 1 base and J by 5 bases, and 11 bases separated the two germline ends. In nucleotides, the CDR3 is TGTGCCAGCAGCCAAGTCAAGGGGCGGAATGAAAAACTGTTTTTT. Encoded protein: CASSQVKGRNEKLFF.

This clonotype was observed many times. The rearrangement joins TRBV29-1 to TRBJ1-2; D gene uncertain. The CDR3 totals 12 residues. V was clipped by 7 bases and J by 1 base, with 10 bases between them. Germline CDR1 is SQVTM and CDR2 is ANQGSEA. The CDR3, as DNA: TGCAGCGCGAGACCGGTTAACTATGGCTACACCTTC. Encoded protein: CSARPVNYGYTF.

This clonotype was found many times. The chain is built from TRBV4-2 and TRBJ1-2, with D unclear. V lost 0 bases, J lost 4 bases, and 3 bases lay in between. The length of the CDR3 is 12 residues. Per the germline V gene, CDR1 is LGHNA and CDR2 is YNFKEQ. The CDR3 sequence is CASSQDSYGYTF. Here the CDR3 DNA reads TGTGCCAGCAGCCAAGACAGCTATGGCTACACCTTC.

The chain uses TRBV20-1 and TRBJ2-3; 8 nucleotides match TRBD2. The CDR3 is 14 amino acids. V lost 4 bases and J lost 4; bases outside the gene matches: 7. Per germline, CDR1 DFQATT and CDR2 SNEGSKA (reference sequence). The CDR3 region has the DNA TGCAGTGCTACACGGGAGGGGTACTCAGATACGCAGTATTTT. This encodes CSATREGYSDTQYF.

This clonotype was seen repeatedly, ten times or more. The chain recombines TRBV12-3 or TRBV12-4 with TRBJ1-3, with D tentatively TRBD1 (5 bases). Trimming took 6 bases from V and 0 from J, leaving 15 bases between them. This CDR3 has 16 residues. Written as DNA, the CDR3 is TGTGCCAGCAGCTTTCCTCGGAGGGGCTCTGGAAACACCATATATTTT. It is translated as CASSFPRRGSGNTIYF.

CDR3 coding DNA: TGCAGCGTTCTGCAGGGGAGCTCCTACAATGAGCAGTTCTTC. It encodes CSVLQGSSYNEQFF. The chain is built from TRBV29-1 and TRBJ2-1, with a possible D match to TRBD1 (6 bases). CDR1 and CDR2 (germline): SQVTM, ANQGSEA. V was clipped by 5 bases and J by 0 bases, with 11 bases between them. The CDR3 consists of 14 residues.

This clonotype was found once. A read error may produce the germline difference seen at one junction end. V and J are TRBV29-1 and TRBJ2-7; maybe TRBD2 (5 bases). This CDR3 comprises 14 residues. CDR1 is SQVTM and CDR2 is ANQGSEA in the germline V gene. The CDR3 spells CSVEGGRSSYEQYF. The DNA for the CDR3 is TGCAGCGTGGAAGGAGGCAGAAGCTCCTACGAGCAGTACTTC.

This clonotype showed up just a few times. The chain carries TRBV11-2 and TRBJ2-7, with 10 bases lining up with TRBD2. The germline CDR1 and CDR2 sequences are SGHAT and FQNNGV. The trim removed 4 bases at V and 4 bases at J, leaving 7 bases unmatched. There are 15 residues in the CDR3. CDR3 sequence (DNA): TGTGCCAGCAGCTCAAATAGCGGGGGGCATTACGAGCAGTACTTC. This translates into CASSSNSGGHYEQYF.

The sample holds many counts of this clonotype. The chain joins TRBV7-2 to TRBJ1-1; D is perhaps TRBD1 (6 bases). This CDR3 has 13 residues. From germline, CDR1 is SGHTA and CDR2 FQGNSA. V lost 5 bases and J 6 bases, leaving 13 bases between the germline ends. The CDR3 protein is CASSTQGYPEAFF. CDR3 nucleotides: TGTGCCAGCAGCACCCAGGGGTACCCTGAAGCTTTCTTT.

This clonotype rates as medium-sized. This chain uses TRBV7-2 with TRBJ1-2; D is uncertain. Germline V gives CDR1 SGHTA, CDR2 FQGNSA. This CDR3 is built from 15 residues. The V end lost 5 bases, the J end lost 5 bases, and 18 bases lay between the germline ends. DNA of the CDR3: TGTGCCAGCAGCCCAGGCTTCAGCCCTTTTTATGGCTACACCTTC. Protein: CASSPGFSPFYGYTF.

This clonotype was seen a few times. This sequence joins TRBV4-1 and TRBJ2-1, with 12 bases fitting TRBD2. The CDR3 consists of 17 residues. Germline CDR1 is MGHRA and CDR2 is YSYEKL. V shed 1 base, J shed 5 bases, and the junction held 6 bases outside the gene matches. This chain's CDR3 is CASSQAPWTSGDNEQFF. The DNA for the CDR3 is TGCGCCAGCAGCCAAGCTCCCTGGACTAGCGGGGACAATGAGCAGTTCTTC.

This clonotype was observed a few times. This chain links TRBV7-8 with TRBJ1-1; the D gene is possibly TRBD1 (5 bases). This CDR3 region has 15 residues. Trimming removed 0 bases at V and 1 base at J, with 9 bases between. Per germline, CDR1 SGHVS and CDR2 FQNEAQ. CDR3 nucleotides: TGTGCCAGCAGCTTAGCCGGGGGAACGAACACTGAAGCTTTCTTT. As protein: CASSLAGGTNTEAFF.

This clonotype was counted many times. This rearrangement joins TRBV12-3 or TRBV12-4 to TRBJ2-1, with D unresolved. CDR3 length equals 12 residues. The ends were cut back, 4 bases at V and 1 base at J, with 2 bases in the middle. CDR3: CASSWSYNEQFF. The CDR3 nucleotides read TGTGCCAGCAGTTGGTCCTACAATGAGCAGTTCTTC.

This clonotype was counted between two and nine times. CDR3 sequence (DNA): TGCGCCAGCAGCGACCAACTTGGACTCACCGGGGAGCTGTTTTTT. Translated: CASSDQLGLTGELFF. The chain is built from TRBV5-1 and TRBJ2-2; D might be TRBD2 (5 bases). CDR1 and CDR2 (germline): SGHRS, YFSETQ. The V and J ends lost 4 bases and 4 bases respectively, with 14 bases between them. The CDR3 consists of 15 residues.

This clonotype was counted at least ten times. The chain recombines TRBV7-2 with TRBJ2-7; D possibly corresponds to TRBD2 (6 bases). Germline loops: CDR1 SGHTA, CDR2 FQGNSA. The CDR3 is made up of 13 amino acids. V dropped 5 bases and J dropped 2 bases, with 10 bases sitting between them. For the CDR3, the DNA is TGTGCCAGCAGCCCGACTAGTACCTACGAGCAGTACTTC. This encodes CASSPTSTYEQYF.

The chain has TRBV6-1 and TRBJ2-2; D is possibly TRBD2 (5 bases). CDR1 is MNHNS and CDR2 is SASEGT in the germline V gene. The CDR3 is made up of 15 amino acids. V shed 6 bases and J shed 6 bases, with 17 bases lying between them. The CDR3 DNA follows: TGTGCCAGCAGGGTAGATGGGGTGAGGGCCGGGGAGCTGTTTTTT. This encodes CASRVDGVRAGELFF.

This clonotype turned up a few times. The rearrangement joins TRBV6-5 to TRBJ2-3; D gene ambiguous. Trimming cost V 7 bases and J 6 bases, with 8 bases left between them. This CDR3 comprises 11 residues. The germline gives CDR1 MNHEY, CDR2 SVGAGI. CDR3 nucleotide sequence: TGTGCCAGCACAATACGGGATACGCAGTATTTT. It specifies CASTIRDTQYF.

This clonotype was picked up many times. This CDR3 is CASSPGEYASYEQYF. The CDR3 nucleotides are TGCGCCAGCAGCCCGGGTGAATACGCTTCCTACGAGCAGTACTTC. V is TRBV5-1 and J is TRBJ2-7; D remains ambiguous. In germline, CDR1 is SGHRS, CDR2 YFSETQ. Trimming removed 4 bases from V and 1 base from J, with 15 bases in between. This CDR3 contains 15 residues.

This clonotype was found a few times. The V gene is TRBV6-6, the J gene TRBJ1-2; D perhaps matches TRBD1 (6 bases). V lost 2 bases and J lost 14, with 15 bases in between. This CDR3 has 12 amino acids. The germline gives CDR1 MNHNY, CDR2 SVGAGI (reference sequence). The CDR3 coding sequence is TGTGCCAGCAGTTACGGAGCAGGGGCAGATACCTTC. Protein sequence: CASSYGAGADTF.

This clonotype appeared many times. This chain joins TRBV6-5 and TRBJ1-6; the D gene is possibly TRBD1 (6 bases). The CDR3 is made up of 17 amino acids. Germline CDR1 MNHEY, CDR2 SVGAGI. V shed 5 bases and J shed 4 bases, with 18 bases lying between them. The DNA of the CDR3 is TGTGCCAGCAGTCCTCCGGGGGCAACAGATTATAATTCACCCCTCCACTTT. It codes for CASSPPGATDYNSPLHF.

The chain combines TRBV18 with TRBJ2-7; TRBD1 matches at 7 bases. The length of the CDR3 is 14 residues. After removal of 3 bases from V and 2 bases from J, the junction contained 4 bases not matched to a gene. The germline CDR1 and CDR2 sequences are KGHSH and LQKENI. The CDR3 protein is CASSPRDSAYEQYF. CDR3 sequence (DNA): TGTGCCAGCTCACCCCGGGACAGCGCCTACGAGCAGTACTTC.

In this sample, this clonotype turned up many times. J is TRBJ1-6 and V is TRBV7-2; D unresolved. Per germline, CDR1 SGHTA and CDR2 FQGNSA. The CDR3 has 16 amino acids. V was pared by 1 base and J by 10 bases, with 17 bases between. The CDR3 DNA reads as TGTGCCAGCAGCTTAGGGAGTTCTCCAGGAAGCTCACCCCTCCACTTT. It translates to CASSLGSSPGSSPLHF.

This clonotype was seen repeatedly, ten times or more. This sequence joins TRBV27 and TRBJ2-7; 9 bases line up with TRBD1. With 4 bases clipped from V and 6 bases from J, the junction kept 10 bases outside the gene matches. The CDR3 has 15 amino acids. The germline V gene encodes CDR1 MNHEY and CDR2 SMNVEV (reference sequence). This CDR3 reads CASSSGSGTGREQYF. The DNA for the CDR3 is TGTGCCAGCAGTTCCGGGTCCGGGACAGGGCGCGAGCAGTACTTC.

This clonotype was observed many times. The chain recombines TRBV6-6 with TRBJ1-6; D possibly corresponds to TRBD1 (6 bases). V lost 7 bases and J lost 10, with 20 bases in between. Germline CDR1 reads MNHNY; CDR2 reads SVGAGI (reference sequence). The CDR3 is made up of 15 amino acids. The CDR3 protein is CASTKPGGEESPLHF. The CDR3, as DNA: TGTGCCAGCACCAAACCGGGGGGCGAAGAATCACCCCTCCACTTT.

This clonotype has ten or more counts. V and J are TRBV2 and TRBJ1-5; weak D call: TRBD1 (5 bases). This CDR3 has 15 residues. Per the germline V gene, CDR1 is SNHLY and CDR2 is FYNNEI. Trimming cost V 2 bases and J 0 bases, with 8 bases left between them. CDR3 in amino acids: CASSERGISNQPQHF. The CDR3 coding sequence is TGTGCCAGCAGTGAACGGGGGATTAGCAATCAGCCCCAGCATTTT.

This clonotype was seen many times. The gene calls are TRBV6-5 and TRBJ2-1; a possible D gene is TRBD2 (8 bases). The CDR3 is made up of 19 amino acids. Germline V lookup: CDR1 MNHEY, CDR2 SVGAGI. The germline V and J ends were trimmed by 6 bases and 8 bases, with 32 bases remaining between them. CDR3 sequence (DNA): TGTGCCAGCAGGATCCGAGGGGGCCGCGGGGGGCCAGAAAACTATGAGCAGTTCTTC. Translated, it gives CASRIRGGRGGPENYEQFF.

The table lists this clonotype with many counts. The rearrangement links TRBV27 to TRBJ2-7, with D unresolved. The CDR3 consists of 12 residues. Trimming took 4 bases from V and 6 from J, leaving 10 bases between them. From germline, CDR1 is MNHEY and CDR2 SMNVEV (reference sequence). CDR3 sequence reads: CASSSPTREQYF. CDR3 in DNA: TGTGCCAGCAGTTCGCCGACGCGCGAGCAGTACTTC.